Following are 5 T cell receptor beta chains from one sample sequenced in a study of beta chain features in type 1 diabetes (dated by TCRdb to the late 2010s). Library generation was performed with the immunoSEQ multiplex PCR assay. The entire amount of isolated RNA was reverse transcribed using the High Capacity cDNA Reverse Transcription Kit, so the sequenced TCRB transcripts were expressed ones. TCRdb limited this immuneACCESS table to in-frame rearrangements with V and J called. A share of clones is missing; checked studies link under half to unresolved V genes, and the rest is unexplained. Within this sample are 300,000 to 400,000 clones, with 7% to 9% of them counted one time only. The ten biggest clones cover 0.44% of the sample. Input material: central memory CD4+ T cells from blood. The receptors were gathered from a woman in her late teens or twenties in good health.

The gene calls are TRBV7-9 and TRBJ2-3, with TRBD2 matching over 9 bases. The CDR3 consists of 16 residues. The V segment lost 6 bases and the J segment 0 bases; nucleotides outside the gene matches: 7. From germline, CDR1 is SEHNR and CDR2 FQNEAQ (reference sequence). The CDR3 sequence: CASSFGLAFSTDTQYF. In DNA form, the CDR3 reads TGTGCCAGCAGTTTCGGACTAGCGTTTAGCACAGATACGCAGTATTTT.

This sequence joins TRBV6-1 and TRBJ2-1, with 9 nucleotides matching TRBD2. This CDR3 is 16 amino acids long. Trimming removed 3 bases from V and 1 base from J; junction bases left unmatched: 4. Germline loops: CDR1 MNHNS, CDR2 SASEGT. CDR3 amino acids: CASSDSGRNSYNEQFF. In nucleotides, the CDR3 is TGTGCCAGCAGTGATAGCGGGAGAAATTCCTACAATGAGCAGTTCTTC.

The V call is TRBV15, the J call TRBJ2-2; D may be TRBD2 (7 bases). Trimming stripped 4 bases from V and 7 bases from J, with 13 bases between. CDR1 is LNHNV and CDR2 is YYDKDF in the germline V gene (reference sequence). This CDR3 spans 14 amino acids. The CDR3 is CATSTYREGGELFF. CDR3 bases: TGTGCCACCAGCACTTACAGGGAGGGCGGGGAGCTGTTTTTT.

The chain combines TRBV5-6 with TRBJ2-7, with 10 bases that match TRBD1. V was clipped by 4 bases and J by 3 bases; unmatched bases: 4. Germline V gene data show CDR1 as SGHDT and CDR2 as YYEEEE. The length of the CDR3 is 14 residues. The CDR3 DNA sequence: TGTGCCAGCAGCAAGAGGACAGGGGGCTACGAGCAGTACTTC. Protein sequence: CASSKRTGGYEQYF.

This chain uses TRBV6-6 with TRBJ1-5; D gene uncertain. V was cut by 4 bases and J by 6 bases, with 7 bases left in between. The CDR3 extends over 12 amino acids. The germline CDR1 and CDR2 sequences are MNHNY and SVGAGI (reference sequence). The chain's CDR3 is CASSLTRQPQHF. DNA of the CDR3: TGTGCCAGCAGTTTGACGCGTCAGCCCCAGCATTTT.